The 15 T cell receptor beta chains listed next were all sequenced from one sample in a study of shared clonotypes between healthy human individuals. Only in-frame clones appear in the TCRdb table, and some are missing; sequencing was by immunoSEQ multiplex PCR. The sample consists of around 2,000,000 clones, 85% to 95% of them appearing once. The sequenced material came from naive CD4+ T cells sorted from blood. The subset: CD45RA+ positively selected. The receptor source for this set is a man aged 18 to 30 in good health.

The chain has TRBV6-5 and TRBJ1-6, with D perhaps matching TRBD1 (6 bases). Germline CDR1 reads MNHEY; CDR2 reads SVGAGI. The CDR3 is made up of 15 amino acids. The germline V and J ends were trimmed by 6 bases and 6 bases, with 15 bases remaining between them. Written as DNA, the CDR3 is TGTGCCAGCAGGACGCTCGGACAGCTTAATTCACCCCTCCACTTT. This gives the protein CASRTLGQLNSPLHF.

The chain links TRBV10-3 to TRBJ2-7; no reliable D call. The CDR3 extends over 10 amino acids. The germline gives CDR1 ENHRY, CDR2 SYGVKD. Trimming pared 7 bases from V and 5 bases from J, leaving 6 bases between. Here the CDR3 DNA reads TGTGCCATCAAGACGGACGAGCAGTACTTC. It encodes CAIKTDEQYF.

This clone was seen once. The CDR3 reads CATGVGPQSTDTQYF. CDR3 sequence (DNA): TGCGCCACCGGGGTGGGACCGCAGAGCACAGATACGCAGTATTTT. The J gene is TRBJ2-3, the V gene TRBV5-1, with D perhaps TRBD1 or TRBD2 (5 bases each). The CDR3 sequence is 15 residues long. Trimming removed 9 bases at V and 0 bases at J, with 17 bases between. Germline values: CDR1 SGHRS, CDR2 YFSETQ. The full variable domain, in which reference TRBV5-1 and TRBJ2-3 provide the parts outside the CDR3, is KAGVTQTPRYLIKTRGQQVTLSCSPISGHRSVSWYQQTPGQGLQFLFEYFSETQRNKGNFPGRFSGRQFSNSRSEMNVSTLELGDSALYLCATGVGPQSTDTQYFGPGTRLTVL.

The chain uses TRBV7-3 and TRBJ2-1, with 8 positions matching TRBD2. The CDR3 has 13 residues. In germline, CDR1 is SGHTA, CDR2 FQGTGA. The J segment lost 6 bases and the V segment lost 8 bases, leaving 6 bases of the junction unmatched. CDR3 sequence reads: CASSGTRGNEQFF. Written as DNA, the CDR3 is TGTGCCAGCTCCGGGACTAGGGGCAATGAGCAGTTCTTC.

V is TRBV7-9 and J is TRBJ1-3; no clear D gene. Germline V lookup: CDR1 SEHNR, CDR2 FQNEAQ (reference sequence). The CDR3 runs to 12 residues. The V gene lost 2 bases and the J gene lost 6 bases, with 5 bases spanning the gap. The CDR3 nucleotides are TGTGCCAGCAGCTTAAGTATAAACACCATATATTTT. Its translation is CASSLSINTIYF.

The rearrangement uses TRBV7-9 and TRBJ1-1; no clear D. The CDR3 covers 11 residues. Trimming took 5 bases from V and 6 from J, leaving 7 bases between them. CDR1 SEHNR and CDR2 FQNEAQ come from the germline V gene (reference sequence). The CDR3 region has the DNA TGTGCCAGCAGCCGAGAGGCTGAAGCTTTCTTT. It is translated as CASSREAEAFF.

CDR3 region: CASSLGQWKDNEQFF. CDR3 bases: TGTGCCAGCAGTTTAGGGCAGTGGAAAGACAATGAGCAGTTCTTC. V gene TRBV27 combines with J gene TRBJ2-1; D is undetermined. The V gene lost 2 bases and the J gene lost 5 bases, with 13 bases spanning the gap. Per the germline V gene, CDR1 is MNHEY and CDR2 is SMNVEV (reference sequence). CDR3 length: 15 residues.

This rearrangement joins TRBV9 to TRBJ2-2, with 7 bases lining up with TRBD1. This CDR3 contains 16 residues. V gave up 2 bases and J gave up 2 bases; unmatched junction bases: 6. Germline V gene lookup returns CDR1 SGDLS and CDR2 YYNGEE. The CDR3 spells CASSVYGTVNTGELFF. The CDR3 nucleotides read TGTGCCAGCAGCGTCTATGGGACAGTCAACACCGGGGAGCTGTTTTTT. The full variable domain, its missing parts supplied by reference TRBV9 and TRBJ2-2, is DSGVTQTPKHLITATGQRVTLRCSPRSGDLSVYWYQQSLDQGLQFLIQYYNGEERAKGNILERFSAQQFPDLHSELNLSSLELGDSALYFCASSVYGTVNTGELFFGEGSRLTVL.

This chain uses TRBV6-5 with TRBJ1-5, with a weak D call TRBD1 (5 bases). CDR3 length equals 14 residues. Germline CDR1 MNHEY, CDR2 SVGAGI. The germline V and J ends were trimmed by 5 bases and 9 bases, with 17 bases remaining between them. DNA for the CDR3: TGTGCCAGCAGTCCTACGGGGGAGCGTCTGCCCCAGCATTTT. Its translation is CASSPTGERLPQHF.

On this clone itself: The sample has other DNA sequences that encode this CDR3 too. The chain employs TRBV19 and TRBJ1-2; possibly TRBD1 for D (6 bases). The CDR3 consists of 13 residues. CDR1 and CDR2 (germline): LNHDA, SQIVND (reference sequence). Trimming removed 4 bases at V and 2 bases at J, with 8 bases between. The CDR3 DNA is TGTGCCAGTAGTAGAACAGGGAACTATGGCTACACCTTC. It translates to CASSRTGNYGYTF.

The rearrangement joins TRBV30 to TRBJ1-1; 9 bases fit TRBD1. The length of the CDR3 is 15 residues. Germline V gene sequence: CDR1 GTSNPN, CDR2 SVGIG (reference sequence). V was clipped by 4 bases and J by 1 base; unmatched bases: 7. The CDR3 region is CAWNSNRGPNTEAFF. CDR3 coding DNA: TGTGCCTGGAATTCGAACAGGGGGCCGAACACTGAAGCTTTCTTT. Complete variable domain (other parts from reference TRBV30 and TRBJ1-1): SQTIHQWPATLVQPVGSPLSLECTVEGTSNPNLYWYRQAAGRGLQLLFYSVGIGQISSEVPQNLSASRPQDRQFILSSKKLLLSDSGFYLCAWNSNRGPNTEAFFGQGTRLTVV.

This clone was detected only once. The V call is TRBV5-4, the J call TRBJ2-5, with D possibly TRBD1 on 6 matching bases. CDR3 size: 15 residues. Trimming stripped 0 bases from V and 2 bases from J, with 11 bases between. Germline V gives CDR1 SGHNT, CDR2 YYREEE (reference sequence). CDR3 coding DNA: TGTGCCAGCAGCTTGGCCCCGCAGGGGCAAGAGACCCAGTACTTC. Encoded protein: CASSLAPQGQETQYF.

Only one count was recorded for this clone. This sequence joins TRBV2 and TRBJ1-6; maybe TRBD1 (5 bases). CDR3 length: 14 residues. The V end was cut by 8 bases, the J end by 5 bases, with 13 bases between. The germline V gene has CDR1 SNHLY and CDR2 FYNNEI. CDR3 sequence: CASLPGPNNSPLHF. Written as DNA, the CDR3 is TGTGCCAGCCTTCCGGGACCCAATAATTCACCCCTCCACTTT.

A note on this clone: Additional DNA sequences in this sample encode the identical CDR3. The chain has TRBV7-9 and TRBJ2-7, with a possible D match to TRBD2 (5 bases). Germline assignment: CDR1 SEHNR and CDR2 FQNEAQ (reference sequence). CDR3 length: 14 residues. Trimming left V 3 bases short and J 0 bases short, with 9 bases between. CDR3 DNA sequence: TGTGCCAGCAGCTTCGACCGGGGCTCCTACGAGCAGTACTTC. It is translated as CASSFDRGSYEQYF.

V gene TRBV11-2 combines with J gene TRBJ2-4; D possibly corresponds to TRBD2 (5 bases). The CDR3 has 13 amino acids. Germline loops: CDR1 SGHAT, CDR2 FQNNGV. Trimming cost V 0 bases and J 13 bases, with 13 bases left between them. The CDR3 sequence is CASSLDRRTEQYF. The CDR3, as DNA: TGTGCCAGCAGCTTAGATCGGAGGACCGAACAGTACTTC. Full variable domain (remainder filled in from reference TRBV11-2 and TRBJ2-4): EAGVAQSPRYKIIEKRQSVAFWCNPISGHATLYWYQQILGQGPKLLIQFQNNGVVDDSQLPKDRFSAERLKGVDSTLKIQPAKLEDSAVYLCASSLDRRTEQYFGAGTRLSVL.